Presented here are 7 T cell receptor beta chains from one specimen sequenced in a study of regulatory T cells in long-lasting Graves disease. Library construction for TCR beta used iRepertoire HTBI primers and Arm-PCR of CDR3 regions. From the multiplex PCR reads, TCRdb called clonotypes with MiXCR, one entry per CDR3 protein. The sample carries roughly 510,000 distinct CDR3 sequences, around 16% recorded once. Time point of the sample: newly diagnosed GD, antithyroid drugs for less than 3 months. PBMC-derived RNA was used for the TCR library. The data also belong to a second study, concerning T cells in Graves' hyperthyroidism and ophthalmopathy.

The sequencing used peripheral blood mononuclear cells (PBMCs), collected at new diagnosis, from a patient treated with antithyroid drugs. Receptors were obtained from a man aged 18 to 30 with Graves disease.

This clonotype was detected ten times or more. The V gene is TRBV20-1, the J gene TRBJ2-3, with D hard to call. Trimming cost V 6 bases and J 0 bases, with 16 bases left between them. Germline CDR1 DFQATT, CDR2 SNEGSKA (reference sequence). The CDR3 consists of 15 residues. The CDR3 loop is CSATILATSTDTQYF. The CDR3 nucleotides read TGCAGTGCCACAATACTGGCCACAAGCACAGATACGCAGTATTTT.

This clonotype was recorded at least ten times. This chain links TRBV28 with TRBJ2-1; 12 nucleotides align to TRBD1. Germline V gene data show CDR1 as MDHEN and CDR2 as SYDVKM. The junction had 7 bases not matched to a gene; V was cut back by 10 bases and J by 3 bases. The CDR3 is 15 amino acids. The CDR3 here is CAIQGQGAFYNEQFF. Here the CDR3 DNA reads TGTGCCATCCAGGGACAGGGGGCTTTCTACAATGAGCAGTTCTTC.

This clonotype was detected only a few times. This chain joins TRBV30 and TRBJ2-1, with TRBD2 matching 10 bases. Germline assignment: CDR1 GTSNPN and CDR2 SVGIG (reference sequence). The CDR3 is 13 amino acids. V shed 3 bases, J shed 6 bases, and the junction held 2 bases outside the gene matches. The CDR3 nucleotides are TGTGCCTGGAGGGGACTAGCGCCCAATGAGCAGTTCTTC. This gives the protein CAWRGLAPNEQFF.

V and J are TRBV7-9 and TRBJ2-1; 8 bases fit TRBD1. The CDR3 runs to 15 residues. Per germline, CDR1 SEHNR and CDR2 FQNEAQ (reference sequence). J was trimmed by 6 bases and V by 8 bases; bases with no gene match: 12. CDR3: CASGIETGVLNEQFF. Written as DNA, the CDR3 is TGTGCCAGCGGCATTGAGACAGGGGTCCTCAATGAGCAGTTCTTC.

This chain connects TRBV4-1 to TRBJ1-2, with 7 bases that match TRBD1. The CDR3 loop spans 15 amino acids. CDR1 and CDR2 from the germline V gene are MGHRA and YSYEKL. The junction had 8 bases not matched to a gene; V was cut back by 2 bases and J by 5 bases. CDR3 in amino acids: CASSQSTTGRYGYTF. CDR3 nucleotide sequence: TGCGCCAGCAGCCAATCAACGACAGGGCGGTATGGCTACACCTTC.

This clonotype was picked up many times. CDR3 residues: CASSLLRGVQETQYF. The CDR3, as DNA: TGTGCCAGCAGCTTACTCAGGGGAGTCCAAGAGACCCAGTACTTC. The chain combines TRBV11-1 with TRBJ2-5, with D perhaps TRBD1 (6 bases). Trimming stripped 2 bases from V and 1 base from J, with 11 bases between. From germline, CDR1 is SGHAT and CDR2 FQDESV (reference sequence). The CDR3 is 15 amino acids.

This clonotype was seen more than once but under ten times. The gene calls are TRBV27 and TRBJ2-7, with 10 nucleotides matching TRBD2. V lost 6 bases and J lost 4; bases outside the gene matches: 9. Germline V CDR1 and CDR2: MNHEY, SMNVEV (reference sequence). The CDR3 has 15 residues. Here the CDR3 reads CASRLGLAEGYEQYF. The CDR3 DNA is TGTGCCAGCAGGCTCGGACTAGCGGAAGGTTACGAGCAGTACTTC.